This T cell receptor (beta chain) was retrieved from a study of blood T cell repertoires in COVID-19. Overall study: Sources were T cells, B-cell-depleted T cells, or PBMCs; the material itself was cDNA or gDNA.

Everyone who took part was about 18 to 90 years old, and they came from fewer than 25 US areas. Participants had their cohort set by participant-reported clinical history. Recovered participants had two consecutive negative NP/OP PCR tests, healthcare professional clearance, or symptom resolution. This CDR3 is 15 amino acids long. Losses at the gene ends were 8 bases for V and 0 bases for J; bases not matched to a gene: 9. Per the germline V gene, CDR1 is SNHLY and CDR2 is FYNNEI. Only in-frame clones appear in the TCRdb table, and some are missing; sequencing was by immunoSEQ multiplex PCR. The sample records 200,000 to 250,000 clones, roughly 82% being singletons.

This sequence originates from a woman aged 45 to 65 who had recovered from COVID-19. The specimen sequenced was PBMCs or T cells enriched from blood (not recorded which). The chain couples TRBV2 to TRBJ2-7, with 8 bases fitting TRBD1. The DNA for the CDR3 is TGTGCCAGCTTCGCAGGGGGCTTCTTCTCCTACGAGCAGTACTTC. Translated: CASFAGGFFSYEQYF. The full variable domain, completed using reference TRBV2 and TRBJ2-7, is EPEVTQTPSHQVTQMGQEVILRCVPISNHLYFYWYRQILGQKVEFLVSFYNNEISEKSEIFDDQFSVERPDGSNFTLKIRSTKLEDSAMYFCASFAGGFFSYEQYFGPGTRLTVT.